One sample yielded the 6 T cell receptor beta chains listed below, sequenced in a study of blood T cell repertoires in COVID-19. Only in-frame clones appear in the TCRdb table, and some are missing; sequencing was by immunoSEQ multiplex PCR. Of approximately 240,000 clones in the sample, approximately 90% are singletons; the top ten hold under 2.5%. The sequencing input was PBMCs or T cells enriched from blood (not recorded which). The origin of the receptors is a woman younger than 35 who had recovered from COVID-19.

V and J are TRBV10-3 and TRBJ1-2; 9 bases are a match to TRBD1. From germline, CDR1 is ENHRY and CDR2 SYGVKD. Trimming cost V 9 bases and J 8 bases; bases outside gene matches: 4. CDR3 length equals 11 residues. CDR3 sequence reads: CAITGQGGYTF. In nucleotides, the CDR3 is TGTGCCATAACGGGACAGGGAGGCTACACCTTC.

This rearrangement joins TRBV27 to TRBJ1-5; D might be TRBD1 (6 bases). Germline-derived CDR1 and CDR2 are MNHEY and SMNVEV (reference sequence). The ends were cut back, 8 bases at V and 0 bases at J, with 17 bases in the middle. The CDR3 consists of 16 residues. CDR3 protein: CASRPSTGYSNQPQHF. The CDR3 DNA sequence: TGTGCCAGCCGCCCCTCGACAGGTTATAGCAATCAGCCCCAGCATTTT.

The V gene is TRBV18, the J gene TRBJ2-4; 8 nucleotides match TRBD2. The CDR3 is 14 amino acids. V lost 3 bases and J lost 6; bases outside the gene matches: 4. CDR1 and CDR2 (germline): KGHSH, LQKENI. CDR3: CASSPGTSVNIQYF. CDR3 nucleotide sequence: TGTGCCAGCTCACCCGGGACTAGTGTAAACATTCAGTACTTC.

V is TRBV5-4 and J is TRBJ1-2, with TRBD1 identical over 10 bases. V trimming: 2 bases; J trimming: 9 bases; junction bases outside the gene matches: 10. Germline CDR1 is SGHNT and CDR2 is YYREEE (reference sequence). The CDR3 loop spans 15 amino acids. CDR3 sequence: CASSFRDRGPMSYTF. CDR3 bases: TGTGCCAGCAGCTTCCGGGACAGGGGCCCTATGAGCTACACCTTC.

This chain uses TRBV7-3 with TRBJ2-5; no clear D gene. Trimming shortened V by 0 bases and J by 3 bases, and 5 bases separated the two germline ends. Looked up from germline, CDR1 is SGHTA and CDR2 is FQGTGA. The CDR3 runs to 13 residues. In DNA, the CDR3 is TGTGCCAGCAGCTTAACACATAAAGAGACCCAGTACTTC. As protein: CASSLTHKETQYF.

CDR3 region: CASSLSGTGGSYEQYF. The CDR3 DNA reads as TGTGCCAGCAGTTTATCAGGGACAGGGGGCTCCTACGAGCAGTACTTC. This chain links TRBV28 with TRBJ2-7; TRBD1 matches 11 bases. The CDR3 runs to 16 residues. V dropped 1 base and J dropped 0; count of bases not matched to a gene: 2. CDR1 and CDR2 from the germline V gene are MDHEN and SYDVKM.